This T cell receptor (beta chain) derives from a study of blood T cells in healthy people across ages. Study results and limitations: There were more naive CD4+ cells and higher diversity in long-lived donors than in aged donors.

This clonotype was detected only a few times. Its cognate antigen is unknown. Each donor was a healthy Caucasian individual from Russia, aged roughly 6 to 95. Peripheral blood, ten milliliters per donor, was collected. Isolation of PBMCs gave at least 6 million cells per sample. A sample-barcoded 5' primer and a J-beta primer mix were used in a second PCR of about 6 to 11 cycles. A single record per CDR3 protein comes from TCRdb applying MiXCR to the 5' RACE reads. The table records 850,000 to 1,000,000 distinct CDR3 sequences, 45% to 60% of them present only once. With 2 bases removed from V and 10 bases from J, the gap between germline ends came to 10 bases. Germline assignment: CDR1 SGHTA and CDR2 FQGNSA. The CDR3 extends over 12 amino acids.

The sample consisted of blood. The V call is TRBV7-2, the J call TRBJ2-3; D ambiguous. The TCR sequence derives from a woman aged 55-75 years in good health. CDR3 amino acids: CASSLQRGAQYF. CDR3 nucleotide sequence: TGTGCCAGCAGCTTACAGCGTGGGGCGCAGTATTTT.